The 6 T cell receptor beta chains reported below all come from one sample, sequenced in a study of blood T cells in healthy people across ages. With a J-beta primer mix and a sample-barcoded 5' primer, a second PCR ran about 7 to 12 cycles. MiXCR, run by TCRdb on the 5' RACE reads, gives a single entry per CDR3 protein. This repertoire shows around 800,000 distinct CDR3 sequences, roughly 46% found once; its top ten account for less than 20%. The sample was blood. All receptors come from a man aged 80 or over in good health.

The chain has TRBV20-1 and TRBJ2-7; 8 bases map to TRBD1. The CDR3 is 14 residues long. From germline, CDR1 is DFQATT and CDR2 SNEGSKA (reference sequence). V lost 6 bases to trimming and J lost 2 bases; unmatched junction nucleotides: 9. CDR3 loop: CSAKTGQEPYEQYF. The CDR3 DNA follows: TGCAGTGCAAAGACGGGACAGGAACCCTACGAGCAGTACTTC.

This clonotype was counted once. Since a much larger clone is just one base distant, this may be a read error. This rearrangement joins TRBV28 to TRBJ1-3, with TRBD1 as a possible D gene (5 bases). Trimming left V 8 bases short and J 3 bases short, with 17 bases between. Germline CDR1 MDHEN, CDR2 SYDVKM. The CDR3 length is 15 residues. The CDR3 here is CASETGTGVGNTIYF. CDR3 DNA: TGTGCCAGCGAAACCGGGACGGGTGTTGGAAACACCATATATTTT.

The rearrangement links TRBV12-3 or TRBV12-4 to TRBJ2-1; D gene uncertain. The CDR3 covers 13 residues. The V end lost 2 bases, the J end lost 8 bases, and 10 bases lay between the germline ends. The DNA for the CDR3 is TGTGCCAGCAGTTTATGGCAGACCGATGAGCAGTTCTTC. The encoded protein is CASSLWQTDEQFF.

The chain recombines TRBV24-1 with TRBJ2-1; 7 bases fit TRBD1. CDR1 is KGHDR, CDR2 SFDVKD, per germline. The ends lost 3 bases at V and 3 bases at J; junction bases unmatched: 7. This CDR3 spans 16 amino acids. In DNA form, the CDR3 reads TGTGCCACCAGTGATCCTCGGGCAGGGGGCTACAATGAGCAGTTCTTC. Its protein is CATSDPRAGGYNEQFF.

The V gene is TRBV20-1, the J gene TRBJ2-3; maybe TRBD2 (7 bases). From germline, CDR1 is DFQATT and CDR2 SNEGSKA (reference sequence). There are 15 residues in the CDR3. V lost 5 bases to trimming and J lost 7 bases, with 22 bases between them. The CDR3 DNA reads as TGCAGTGCTCCCCGGAGTTTGGGGGGGCCGCATACGCAGTATTTT. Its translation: CSAPRSLGGPHTQYF.

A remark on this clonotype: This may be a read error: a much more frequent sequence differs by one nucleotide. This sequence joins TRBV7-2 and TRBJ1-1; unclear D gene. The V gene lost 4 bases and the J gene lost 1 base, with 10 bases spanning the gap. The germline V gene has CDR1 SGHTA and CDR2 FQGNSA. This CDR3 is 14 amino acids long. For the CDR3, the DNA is TGTGCCAGCAGCTCCTCACAGAAGAACACTGAAGCTTTCTTT. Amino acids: CASSSSQKNTEAFF.